This record covers a single TCR beta chain. The data belong to a study of blood T cell repertoires in COVID-19. TCRdb keeps only in-frame clones here, not all; method: immunoSEQ multiplex PCR. The data show 150,000 or so clones, with approximately 80% seen just once and 10% to 15% held by the top ten. Sequencing was performed on PBMCs or T cells enriched from blood (not recorded which). The clonotype comes from a woman between 55 and 75 years old who had recovered from COVID-19.

DNA of the CDR3: TGCGCCAGCAGCCAATTTCTAGTCGTCGGGGAGCTGTTTTTT. Translation: CASSQFLVVGELFF. V gene TRBV4-1 combines with J gene TRBJ2-2; D gene ambiguous. The CDR3 has 14 amino acids. Trimming stripped 2 bases from V and 7 bases from J, with 11 bases between. CDR1 MGHRA and CDR2 YSYEKL come from the germline V gene.